This TCR beta chain was sequenced in a study of blood T cells in healthy people across ages. Trimming shortened V by 7 bases and J by 2 bases, and 9 bases separated the two germline ends. This CDR3 region has 13 residues. The authors ran a second PCR of about 7 to 11 cycles using a sample-barcoded 5' primer and a J-beta primer mix. In TCRdb, the 5' RACE reads were re-called with MiXCR into one record per CDR3 protein. The sample holds 1.5 million to 2 million distinct CDR3 sequences, approximately 30% seen once. Samples each had at least 5 micrograms of total RNA extracted. This sequence originates from a woman aged 25 to 39 in good health. The chain employs TRBV12-3 or TRBV12-4 and TRBJ2-1; D may be TRBD2 (5 bases). Material for sequencing was blood. Here the CDR3 DNA reads TGTGCCAGCAACGAGCGGACCTACAATGAGCAGTTCTTC. This codes for CASNERTYNEQFF.